The 25 T cell receptor beta chains given below trace back to one sample, sequenced in a study of response to subunit inactivated influenza vaccine. MiXCR was run by TCRdb on the RT-PCR reads, yielding one entry per CDR3 protein. This sample has about 610,000 distinct CDR3 sequences; 13% to 15% occur once, and the top ten carry over 8.5%. The sample consisted of PBMCs from blood, taken 12 days after vaccination. The receptors shown here come from a man aged 45-65 years who received an inactivated influenza vaccine.

The rearrangement uses TRBV24-1 and TRBJ2-2, with no clear D. V was trimmed by 3 bases and J by 4 bases, leaving 11 bases between them. CDR1 is KGHDR and CDR2 is SFDVKD in the germline V gene. This CDR3 is 15 amino acids long. The CDR3 reads CATSDLGSSTGELFF. CDR3 in DNA: TGTGCCACCAGTGATCTTGGCTCTTCCACCGGGGAGCTGTTTTTT.

This clonotype was picked up a small number of times. This chain joins TRBV6-2 or TRBV6-3 and TRBJ2-7; D is perhaps TRBD2 (6 bases). This CDR3 spans 17 amino acids. V was shortened by 2 bases and J by 0 bases, with 17 bases between the two germline ends. From germline, CDR1 is MNHEY and CDR2 SVGEGT. The CDR3 loop is CASSYGALWRDSYEQYF. The CDR3 DNA follows: TGTGCCAGCAGTTACGGGGCCTTATGGCGGGACTCCTACGAGCAGTACTTC.

This clonotype was recorded a few times. The J gene is TRBJ2-5, the V gene TRBV30; D not certain. The CDR3 is made up of 11 amino acids. The germline gives CDR1 GTSNPN, CDR2 SVGIG (reference sequence). V was trimmed by 0 bases and J by 5 bases, leaving 4 bases between them. The CDR3 is CAWSVRETQYF. The CDR3, as DNA: TGTGCCTGGAGTGTACGGGAGACCCAGTACTTC.

This clonotype was picked up a small number of times. The rearrangement links TRBV2 to TRBJ1-6; tentative D call: TRBD1 (5 bases). The V gene's germline CDR1 is SNHLY and CDR2 FYNNEI. V gave up 3 bases and J gave up 7 bases, with 10 bases separating them. The CDR3 runs to 14 residues. CDR3: CASSDSRGNSPLHF. The DNA of the CDR3 is TGTGCCAGCAGTGATAGCCGGGGGAATTCACCCCTCCACTTT.

This clonotype occurred once. The chain has TRBV28 and TRBJ1-1; TRBD1 matches 7 bases. Germline loops: CDR1 MDHEN, CDR2 SYDVKM. With 6 bases clipped from V and 6 bases from J, the junction kept 4 bases outside the gene matches. This CDR3 spans 12 amino acids. The CDR3 spells CASSRRGSEAFF. CDR3 sequence (DNA): TGTGCCAGCAGCCGCAGGGGGTCTGAAGCTTTCTTT.

This rearrangement joins TRBV4-1 to TRBJ2-7, with TRBD2 matching over 7 bases. CDR3 size: 15 residues. Germline trimming cut 2 bases from V and 3 bases from J; bases unmatched to any gene: 7. Germline V lookup: CDR1 MGHRA, CDR2 YSYEKL. The CDR3 region has the DNA TGCGCCAGCAGCCAACTAGAGGGACTAAACTACGAGCAGTACTTC. Amino acid sequence: CASSQLEGLNYEQYF.

This rearrangement joins TRBV7-9 to TRBJ2-3; 8 bases align to TRBD2. V dropped 5 bases and J dropped 4; count of bases not matched to a gene: 8. CDR1 is SEHNR, CDR2 FQNEAQ, per germline (reference sequence). This CDR3 contains 15 residues. CDR3 in amino acids: CASSKGLGGPDTQYF. CDR3 in DNA: TGTGCCAGCAGCAAGGGACTAGGAGGGCCAGATACGCAGTATTTT.

This clonotype occurred many times. This chain connects TRBV15 to TRBJ2-1; D perhaps matches TRBD1 (5 bases). Germline V gene lookup returns CDR1 LNHNV and CDR2 YYDKDF (reference sequence). Trimming removed 5 bases at V and 0 bases at J, with 11 bases between. This CDR3 has 15 amino acids. The CDR3 spells CATSPGRASYNEQFF. In DNA, the CDR3 is TGTGCCACCAGCCCCGGCAGGGCCTCCTACAATGAGCAGTTCTTC.

This rearrangement joins TRBV7-8 to TRBJ2-1; 10 bases line up with TRBD2. With V trimmed by 2 bases and J by 5 bases, 12 bases remained unmatched. Germline CDR1 and CDR2: SGHVS and FQNEAQ. The CDR3 is 18 residues long. CDR3 nucleotides: TGTGCCAGCAGCTTACCTAGCGGGGGCGAGGGCGCCCACAATGAGCAGTTCTTC. Translation gives CASSLPSGGEGAHNEQFF.

This clonotype was observed a few times. The chain employs TRBV12-5 and TRBJ2-2; the D gene is possibly TRBD1 (5 bases). Trimming left V 6 bases short and J 4 bases short, with 15 bases between. The CDR3 runs 15 residues. CDR1 is LGHNT and CDR2 is FRNRAP in the germline V gene. The CDR3 sequence: CASGTSQGFTGELFF. The CDR3 DNA sequence: TGTGCTAGTGGCACCAGCCAGGGTTTCACCGGGGAGCTGTTTTTT.

This clonotype has more than one count but fewer than ten. The chain recombines TRBV24-1 with TRBJ2-3, with a possible D match to TRBD2 (6 bases). V was pared by 5 bases and J by 2 bases, with 10 bases between. The CDR3 consists of 14 residues. Germline CDR1 KGHDR, CDR2 SFDVKD. In DNA form, the CDR3 reads TGTGCCACCAGTGGGGGACTTTTCACAGATACGCAGTATTTT. Translating it yields CATSGGLFTDTQYF.

This clonotype was observed a few times. The gene calls are TRBV20-1 and TRBJ2-2, with TRBD2 matching 10 bases. There are 17 residues in the CDR3. V lost 3 bases, J lost 3 bases, and 10 bases stayed unmatched. Germline V gene sequence: CDR1 DFQATT, CDR2 SNEGSKA (reference sequence). The CDR3 DNA sequence: TGCAGTGCTAGGTTTGGTAGCGGGGGGTCCCACACCGGGGAGCTGTTTTTT. As protein: CSARFGSGGSHTGELFF.

Concerning this clonotype: One junction end does not reproduce the germline sequence, and a read error may be involved. The rearrangement uses TRBV18 and TRBJ2-7; D might be TRBD1 (7 bases). Germline V gene lookup returns CDR1 KGHSH and CDR2 LQKENI. This CDR3 is built from 14 residues. The CDR3 sequence is CASSPRDRPYKQYF. DNA for the CDR3: TGTGCCAGCTCACCGCGGGACAGACCCTACAAGCAGTACTTC.

This clonotype was seen only a few times. This chain connects TRBV5-1 to TRBJ2-1, with 9 bases aligning to TRBD1. The trim removed 4 bases at V and 6 bases at J, leaving 8 bases unmatched. The germline V gene has CDR1 SGHRS and CDR2 YFSETQ. This CDR3 comprises 15 residues. The CDR3 sequence: CASSPSGQGSNEQFF. The DNA for the CDR3 is TGCGCCAGCAGCCCTTCGGGACAGGGAAGCAATGAGCAGTTCTTC.

This clonotype was detected a few times. The chain joins TRBV20-1 to TRBJ1-1; 9 bases are shared with TRBD1. Per the germline V gene, CDR1 is DFQATT and CDR2 is SNEGSKA (reference sequence). J gave up 3 bases and V 6 bases, and 5 bases lay outside the gene matches. This CDR3 contains 13 residues. The CDR3 region is CSAKTGGHTEAFF. CDR3 nucleotide sequence: TGCAGTGCCAAAACAGGGGGCCACACTGAAGCTTTCTTT.

The rearrangement links TRBV20-1 to TRBJ1-1, with 8 bases aligning to TRBD1. Germline CDR1 DFQATT, CDR2 SNEGSKA (reference sequence). The CDR3 has 13 amino acids. V lost 3 bases, J lost 3 bases, and 3 bases stayed unmatched. CDR3 sequence reads: CSASRGHDTEAFF. CDR3 nucleotide sequence: TGCAGTGCTAGCAGGGGGCACGACACTGAAGCTTTCTTT.

V usage is TRBV24-1 and J usage is TRBJ1-5; D ambiguous. The germline V gene encodes CDR1 KGHDR and CDR2 SFDVKD. V was pared by 3 bases and J by 5 bases, with 10 bases between. This CDR3 region has 14 residues. The CDR3 region has the DNA TGTGCCACCAGTGATGGGTCCACTCATCAGCCCCAGCATTTT. It yields the protein CATSDGSTHQPQHF.

The chain carries TRBV7-8 and TRBJ2-1; 11 positions match TRBD2. The CDR3 sequence is 15 residues long. Germline V CDR1 and CDR2: SGHVS, FQNEAQ. Trimming took 6 bases from V and 8 from J; bases not matched to a gene: 9. The CDR3 nucleotides read TGTGCCAGCAGAACCGGGACTAGCGGCTCATATGAGCAGTTCTTC. Residues: CASRTGTSGSYEQFF.

The chain employs TRBV5-1 and TRBJ2-2; the D call may be TRBD1 or TRBD2 (5 bases each). The germline V gene has CDR1 SGHRS and CDR2 YFSETQ. V lost 5 bases to trimming and J lost 4 bases, with 12 bases between them. This CDR3 is built from 14 residues. CDR3 in amino acids: CASRSEGSTGELFF. The CDR3 DNA reads TGCGCCAGCAGATCCGAGGGGAGCACCGGGGAGCTGTTTTTT.

This chain links TRBV9 with TRBJ1-3; D not resolved. V lost 4 bases and J 0 bases, leaving 11 bases between the germline ends. Germline CDR1 is SGDLS and CDR2 is YYNGEE. The CDR3 extends over 15 amino acids. The CDR3 here is CASSNEVSSGNTIYF. The DNA for the CDR3 is TGTGCCAGCAGCAATGAGGTCAGCTCTGGAAACACCATATATTTT. Drawing the rest from reference TRBV9 and TRBJ1-3, the complete variable domain is DSGVTQTPKHLITATGQRVTLRCSPRSGDLSVYWYQQSLDQGLQFLIQYYNGEERAKGNILERFSAQQFPDLHSELNLSSLELGDSALYFCASSNEVSSGNTIYFGEGSWLTVV.

In its sample, this clonotype was seen many times. V and J are TRBV9 and TRBJ2-1, with 13 bases aligning to TRBD2. CDR3 length equals 15 residues. Germline V gene sequence: CDR1 SGDLS, CDR2 YYNGEE. Unmatched junction bases numbered 4, after V lost 0 bases and J lost 10 bases. CDR3 sequence: CASSVDPGLAGEQFF. As DNA, the CDR3 is TGTGCCAGCAGCGTAGACCCGGGACTAGCGGGGGAGCAGTTCTTC.

This clonotype was recorded many times. The gene calls are TRBV7-2 and TRBJ2-3; perhaps TRBD1 as D (6 bases). Germline assignment: CDR1 SGHTA and CDR2 FQGNSA. The length of the CDR3 is 11 residues. V was trimmed by 8 bases and J by 4 bases, leaving 7 bases between them. The CDR3 spells CASSGADTQYF. The CDR3 coding sequence is TGTGCCAGCTCAGGGGCAGATACGCAGTATTTT.

The CDR3 region is CSALHALLNEQFF. The CDR3 region has the DNA TGCAGTGCCCTCCATGCGCTACTTAATGAGCAGTTCTTC. The chain combines TRBV20-1 with TRBJ2-1; the D is unclear. Germline lookup yields CDR1 DFQATT and CDR2 SNEGSKA (reference sequence). V was clipped by 6 bases and J by 7 bases, with 16 bases between them. CDR3 size: 13 residues.

This clonotype showed up many times. V usage is TRBV28 and J usage is TRBJ2-3; 8 bases are shared with TRBD2. The CDR3 consists of 12 residues. J was trimmed by 6 bases and V by 8 bases; bases with no gene match: 4. Per germline, CDR1 MDHEN and CDR2 SYDVKM. CDR3 bases: TGTGCCAGCTCGGGAGGGGTGGATACGCAGTATTTT. Amino acids: CASSGGVDTQYF.

This clonotype has just a few counts. The chain joins TRBV20-1 to TRBJ1-4, with unresolved D. Trimming stripped 3 bases from V and 2 bases from J, with 1 base between. Germline CDR1 is DFQATT and CDR2 is SNEGSKA (reference sequence). This CDR3 contains 11 residues. The CDR3 loop is CSARTNEKLFF. DNA for the CDR3: TGCAGTGCTAGGACTAATGAAAAACTGTTTTTT.